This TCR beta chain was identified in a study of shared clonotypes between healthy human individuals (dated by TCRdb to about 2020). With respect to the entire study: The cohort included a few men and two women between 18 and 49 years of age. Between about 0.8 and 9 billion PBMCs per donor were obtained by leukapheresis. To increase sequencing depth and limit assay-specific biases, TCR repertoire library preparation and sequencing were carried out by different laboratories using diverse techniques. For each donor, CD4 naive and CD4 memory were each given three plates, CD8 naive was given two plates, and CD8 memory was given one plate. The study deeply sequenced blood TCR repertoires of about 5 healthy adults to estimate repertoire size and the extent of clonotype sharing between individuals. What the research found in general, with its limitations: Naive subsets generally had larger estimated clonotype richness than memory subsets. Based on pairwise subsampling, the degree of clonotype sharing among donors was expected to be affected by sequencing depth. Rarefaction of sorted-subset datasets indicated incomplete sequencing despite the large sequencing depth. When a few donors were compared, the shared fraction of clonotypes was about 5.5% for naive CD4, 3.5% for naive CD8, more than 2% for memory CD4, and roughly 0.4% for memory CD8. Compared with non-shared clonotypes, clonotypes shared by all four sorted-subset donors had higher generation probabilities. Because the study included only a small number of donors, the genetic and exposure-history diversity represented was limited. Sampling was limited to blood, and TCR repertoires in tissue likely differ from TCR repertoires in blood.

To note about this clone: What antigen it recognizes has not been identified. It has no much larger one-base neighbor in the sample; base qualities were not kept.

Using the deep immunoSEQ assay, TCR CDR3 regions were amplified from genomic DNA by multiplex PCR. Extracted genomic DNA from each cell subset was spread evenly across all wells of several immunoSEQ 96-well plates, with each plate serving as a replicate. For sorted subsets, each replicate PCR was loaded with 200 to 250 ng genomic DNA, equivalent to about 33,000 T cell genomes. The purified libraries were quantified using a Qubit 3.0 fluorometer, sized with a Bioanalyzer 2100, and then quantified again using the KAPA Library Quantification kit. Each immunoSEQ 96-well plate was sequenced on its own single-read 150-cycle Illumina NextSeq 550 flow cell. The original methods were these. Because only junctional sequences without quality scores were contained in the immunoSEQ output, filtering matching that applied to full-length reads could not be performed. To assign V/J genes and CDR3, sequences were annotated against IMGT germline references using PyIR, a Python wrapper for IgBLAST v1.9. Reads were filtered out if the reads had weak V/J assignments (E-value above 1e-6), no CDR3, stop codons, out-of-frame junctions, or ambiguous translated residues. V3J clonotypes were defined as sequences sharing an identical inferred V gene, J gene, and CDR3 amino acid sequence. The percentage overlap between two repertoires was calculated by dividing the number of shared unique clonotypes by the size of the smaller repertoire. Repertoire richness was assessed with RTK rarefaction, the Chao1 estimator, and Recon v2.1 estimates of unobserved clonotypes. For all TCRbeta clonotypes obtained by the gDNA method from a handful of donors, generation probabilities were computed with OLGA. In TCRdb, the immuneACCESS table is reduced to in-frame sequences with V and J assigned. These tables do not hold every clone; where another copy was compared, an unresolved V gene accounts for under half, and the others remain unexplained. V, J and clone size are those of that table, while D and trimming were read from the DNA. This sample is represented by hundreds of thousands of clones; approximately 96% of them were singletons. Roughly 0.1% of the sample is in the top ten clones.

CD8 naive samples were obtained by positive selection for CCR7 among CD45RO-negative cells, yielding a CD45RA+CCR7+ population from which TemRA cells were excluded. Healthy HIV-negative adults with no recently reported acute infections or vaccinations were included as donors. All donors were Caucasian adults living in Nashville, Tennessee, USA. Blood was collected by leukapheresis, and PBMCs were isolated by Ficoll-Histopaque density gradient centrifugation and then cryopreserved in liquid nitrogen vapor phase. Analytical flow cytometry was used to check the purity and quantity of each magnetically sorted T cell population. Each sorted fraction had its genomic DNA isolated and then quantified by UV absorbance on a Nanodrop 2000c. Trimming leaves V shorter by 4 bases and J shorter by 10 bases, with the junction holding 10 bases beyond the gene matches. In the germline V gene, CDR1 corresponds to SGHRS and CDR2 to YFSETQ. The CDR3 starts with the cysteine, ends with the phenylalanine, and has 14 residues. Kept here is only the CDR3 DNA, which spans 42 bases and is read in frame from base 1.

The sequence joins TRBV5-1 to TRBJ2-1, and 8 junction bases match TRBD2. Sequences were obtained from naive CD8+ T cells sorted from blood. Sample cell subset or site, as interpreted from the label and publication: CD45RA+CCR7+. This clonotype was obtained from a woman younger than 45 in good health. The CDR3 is CASSPVGGRSEQFF. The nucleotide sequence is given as TGCGCCAGCAGCCCGGTGGGCGGGAGGAGCGAGCAGTTCTTC.